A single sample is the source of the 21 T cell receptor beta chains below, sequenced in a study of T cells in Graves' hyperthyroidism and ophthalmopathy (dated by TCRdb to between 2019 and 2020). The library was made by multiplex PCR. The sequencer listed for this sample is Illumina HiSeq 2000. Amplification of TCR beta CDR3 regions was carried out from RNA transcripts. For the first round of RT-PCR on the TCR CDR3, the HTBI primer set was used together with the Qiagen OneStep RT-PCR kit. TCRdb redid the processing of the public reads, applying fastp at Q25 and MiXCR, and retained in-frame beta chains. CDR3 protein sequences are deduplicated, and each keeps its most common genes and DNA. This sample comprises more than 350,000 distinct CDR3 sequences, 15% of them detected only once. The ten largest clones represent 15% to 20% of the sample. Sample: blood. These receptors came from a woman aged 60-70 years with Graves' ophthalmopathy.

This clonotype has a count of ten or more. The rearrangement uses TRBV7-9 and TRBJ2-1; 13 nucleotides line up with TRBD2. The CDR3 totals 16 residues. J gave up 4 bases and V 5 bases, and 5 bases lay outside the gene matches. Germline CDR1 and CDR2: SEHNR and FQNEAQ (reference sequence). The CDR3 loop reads CASSLKLAGGYNEQFF. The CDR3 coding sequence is TGTGCCAGCAGCCTGAAACTAGCGGGAGGGTACAATGAGCAGTTCTTC.

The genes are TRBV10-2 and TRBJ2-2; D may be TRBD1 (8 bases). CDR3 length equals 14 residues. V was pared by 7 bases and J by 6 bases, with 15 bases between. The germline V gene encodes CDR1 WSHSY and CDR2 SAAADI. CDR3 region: CASMGGTGAGELFF. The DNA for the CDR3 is TGCGCCAGCATGGGGGGGACAGGCGCCGGGGAGCTGTTTTTT.

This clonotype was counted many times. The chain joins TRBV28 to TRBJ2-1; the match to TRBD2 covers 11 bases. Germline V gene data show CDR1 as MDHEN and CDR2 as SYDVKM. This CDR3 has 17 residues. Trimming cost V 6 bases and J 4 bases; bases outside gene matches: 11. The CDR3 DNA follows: TGTGCCAGCAGGACACAATGGGGACTAGCGGCTTACAATGAGCAGTTCTTC. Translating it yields CASRTQWGLAAYNEQFF.

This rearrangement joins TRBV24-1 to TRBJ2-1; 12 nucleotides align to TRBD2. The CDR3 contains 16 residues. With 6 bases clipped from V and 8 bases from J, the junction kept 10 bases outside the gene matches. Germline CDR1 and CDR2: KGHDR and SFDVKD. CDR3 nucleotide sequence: TGTGCCACCAGTTTGGCTAGCGGGAGGGCCACGGATGAGCAGTTCTTC. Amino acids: CATSLASGRATDEQFF.

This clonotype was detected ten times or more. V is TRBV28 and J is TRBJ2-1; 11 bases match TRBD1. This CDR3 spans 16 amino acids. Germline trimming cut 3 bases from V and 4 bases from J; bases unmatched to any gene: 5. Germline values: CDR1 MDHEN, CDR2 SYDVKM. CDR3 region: CASSFSGQGGYNEQFF. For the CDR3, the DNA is TGTGCCAGCAGTTTTTCGGGACAGGGGGGGTACAATGAGCAGTTCTTC.

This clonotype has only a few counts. In nucleotides, the CDR3 is TGCAGTGTTGGACAGGGGGCTAGCTACGAGCAGTACTTC. Translating gives CSVGQGASYEQYF. The chain carries TRBV20-1 and TRBJ2-7; the match to TRBD1 covers 11 bases. V shed 7 bases and J 3 bases; nucleotides not matched to a gene: 5. Germline lookup yields CDR1 DFQATT and CDR2 SNEGSKA (reference sequence). There are 13 residues in the CDR3.

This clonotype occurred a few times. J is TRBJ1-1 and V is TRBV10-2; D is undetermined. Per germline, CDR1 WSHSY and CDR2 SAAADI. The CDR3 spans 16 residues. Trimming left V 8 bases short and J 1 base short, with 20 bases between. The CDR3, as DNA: TGCGCCAGCTCTTTAGTGACGGGCGGAGCGAACACTGAAGCTTTCTTT. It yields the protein CASSLVTGGANTEAFF.

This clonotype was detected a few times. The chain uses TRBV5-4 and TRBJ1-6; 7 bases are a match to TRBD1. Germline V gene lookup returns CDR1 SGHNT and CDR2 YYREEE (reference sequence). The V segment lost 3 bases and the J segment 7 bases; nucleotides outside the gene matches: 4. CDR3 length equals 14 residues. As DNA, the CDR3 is TGTGCCAGCAGCTCGGACAGGAGCAATTCACCCCTCCACTTT. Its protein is CASSSDRSNSPLHF. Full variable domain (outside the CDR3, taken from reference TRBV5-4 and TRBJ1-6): ETGVTQSPTHLIKTRGQQVTLRCSSQSGHNTVSWYQQALGQGPQFIFQYYREEENGRGNFPPRFSGLQFPNYSSELNVNALELDDSALYLCASSSDRSNSPLHFGNGTRLTVT.

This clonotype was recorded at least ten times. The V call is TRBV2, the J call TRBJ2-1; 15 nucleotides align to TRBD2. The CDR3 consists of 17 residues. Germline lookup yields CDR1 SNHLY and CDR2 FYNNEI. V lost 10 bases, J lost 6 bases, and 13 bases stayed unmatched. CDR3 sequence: CATRTSGRAGSGNEQFF. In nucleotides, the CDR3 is TGTGCCACCCGGACTAGCGGGAGGGCCGGTTCGGGCAATGAGCAGTTCTTC.

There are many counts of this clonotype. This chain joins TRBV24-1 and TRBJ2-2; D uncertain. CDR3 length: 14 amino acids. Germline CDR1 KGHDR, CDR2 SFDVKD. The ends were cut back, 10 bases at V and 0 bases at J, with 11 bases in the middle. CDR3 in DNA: TGTGCCACGTCGGTAGGCGCGAACACCGGGGAGCTGTTTTTT. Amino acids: CATSVGANTGELFF.

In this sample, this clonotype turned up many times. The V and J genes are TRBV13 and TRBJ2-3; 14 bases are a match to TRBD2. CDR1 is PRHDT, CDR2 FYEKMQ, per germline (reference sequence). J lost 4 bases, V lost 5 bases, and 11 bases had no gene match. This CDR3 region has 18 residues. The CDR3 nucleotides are TGTGCCAGCAGCCCCCGACTGCTGACTAGCGGGAGGGCAGATACGCAGTATTTT. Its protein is CASSPRLLTSGRADTQYF.

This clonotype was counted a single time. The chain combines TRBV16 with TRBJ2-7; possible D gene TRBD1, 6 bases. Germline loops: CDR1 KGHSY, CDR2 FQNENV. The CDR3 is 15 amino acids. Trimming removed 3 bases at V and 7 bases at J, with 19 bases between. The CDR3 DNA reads TGTGCCAGCAGCCACCCCCGGGGACACGATTTAGAGCAGTACTTC. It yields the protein CASSHPRGHDLEQYF.

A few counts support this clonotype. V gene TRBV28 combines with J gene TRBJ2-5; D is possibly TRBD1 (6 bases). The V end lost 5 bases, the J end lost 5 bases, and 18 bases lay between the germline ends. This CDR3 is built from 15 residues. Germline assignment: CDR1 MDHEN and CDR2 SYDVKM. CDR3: CASSITGLFRETQYF. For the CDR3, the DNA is TGTGCCAGCAGTATAACAGGGTTGTTTCGGGAGACCCAGTACTTC.

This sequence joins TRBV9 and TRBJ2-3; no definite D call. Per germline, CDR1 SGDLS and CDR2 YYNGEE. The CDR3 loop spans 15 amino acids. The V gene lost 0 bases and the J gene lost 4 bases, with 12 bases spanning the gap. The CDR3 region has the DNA TGTGCCAGCAGCGTAGGAGCCGGGTCCGCAGATACGCAGTATTTT. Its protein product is CASSVGAGSADTQYF.

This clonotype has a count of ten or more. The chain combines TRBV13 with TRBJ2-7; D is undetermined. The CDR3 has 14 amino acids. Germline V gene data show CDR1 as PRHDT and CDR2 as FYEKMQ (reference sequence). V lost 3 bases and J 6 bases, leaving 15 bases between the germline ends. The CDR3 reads CASSLESPPGEQYF. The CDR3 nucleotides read TGTGCCAGCAGCTTGGAATCGCCTCCAGGCGAGCAGTACTTC.

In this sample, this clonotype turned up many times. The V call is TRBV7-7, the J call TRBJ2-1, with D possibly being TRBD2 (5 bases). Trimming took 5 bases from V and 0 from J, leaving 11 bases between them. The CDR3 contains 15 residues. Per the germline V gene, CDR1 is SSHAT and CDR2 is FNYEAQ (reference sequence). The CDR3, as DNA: TGTGCCAGCAGCCCTCAGCGGTCCTCCTACAATGAGCAGTTCTTC. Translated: CASSPQRSSYNEQFF.

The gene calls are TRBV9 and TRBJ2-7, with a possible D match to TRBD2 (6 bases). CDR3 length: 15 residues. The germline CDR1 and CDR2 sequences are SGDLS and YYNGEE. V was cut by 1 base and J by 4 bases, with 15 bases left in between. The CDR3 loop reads CASSVTWVGGYEQYF. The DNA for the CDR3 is TGTGCCAGCAGCGTAACGTGGGTGGGAGGTTACGAGCAGTACTTC.

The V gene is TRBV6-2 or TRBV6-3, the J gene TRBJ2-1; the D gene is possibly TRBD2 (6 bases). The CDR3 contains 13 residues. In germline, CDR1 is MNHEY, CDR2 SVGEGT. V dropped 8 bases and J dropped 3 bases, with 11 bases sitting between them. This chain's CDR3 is CASLPGLYNEQFF. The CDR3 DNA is TGTGCCAGCCTCCCGGGACTCTACAATGAGCAGTTCTTC.

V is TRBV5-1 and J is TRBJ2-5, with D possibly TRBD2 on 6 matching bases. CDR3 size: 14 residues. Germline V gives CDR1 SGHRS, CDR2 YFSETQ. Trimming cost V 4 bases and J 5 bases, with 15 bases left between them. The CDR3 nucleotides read TGCGCCAGCAGCCCGAATAGCGGAATGGAGACCCAGTACTTC. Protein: CASSPNSGMETQYF.

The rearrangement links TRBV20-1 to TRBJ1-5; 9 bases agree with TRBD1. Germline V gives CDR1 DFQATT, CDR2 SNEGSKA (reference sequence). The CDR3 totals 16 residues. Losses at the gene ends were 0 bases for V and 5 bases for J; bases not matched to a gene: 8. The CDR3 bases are TGCAGTGCTAGAGAGGGGACAGGGAGGTACGATCAGCCCCAGCATTTT. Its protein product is CSAREGTGRYDQPQHF.

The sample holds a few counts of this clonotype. In DNA, the CDR3 is TGTGCCAGCAGCTGTGTTAATGGGACAGGGGAAACTCACGAGCAGTACTTC. Its translation: CASSCVNGTGETHEQYF. This chain links TRBV7-6 with TRBJ2-7; 10 bases align to TRBD1. The CDR3 is made up of 17 amino acids. Germline V gene data show CDR1 as SGHVS and CDR2 as FNYEAQ. Trimming at V came to 4 bases and at J to 5 bases, leaving 14 bases not matched to a gene. Complete variable domain (other parts from reference TRBV7-6 and TRBJ2-7): GAGVSQSPRYKVTKRGQDVALRCDPISGHVSLYWYRQALGQGPEFLTYFNYEAQQDKSGLPNDRFSAERPEGSISTLTIQRTEQRDSAMYRCASSCVNGTGETHEQYFGPGTRLTVT.